The sequence of this TCR beta chain was determined in a study of blood T cell repertoires in COVID-19. Study-wide background: Sources were T cells, B-cell-depleted T cells, or PBMCs; the material itself was cDNA or gDNA.

Original handling: Reference gene primers were amplified, and this amplification served to estimate nucleated cell counts. Sequencing used immunoSEQ multiplex PCR; TCRdb keeps in-frame clones, though not all of them. V and J calls and clone size are copied from that table; D and trimming were computed from the DNA. In the table there are approximately 250,000 clones, 80% to 90% of which are singletons. Material: peripheral blood. The clonotype comes from a woman aged 70-85 years with COVID-19, enrolled during active disease.

The CDR3 bases are TGTGCCGGGGAGAGGGTCCCTGAAGCTTTCTTT. It codes for CAGERVPEAFF. The chain is built from TRBV30 and TRBJ1-1; the D is unclear. Per germline, CDR1 GTSNPN and CDR2 SVGIG (reference sequence). V lost 8 bases and J lost 6, with 13 bases in between. The CDR3 has 11 residues.